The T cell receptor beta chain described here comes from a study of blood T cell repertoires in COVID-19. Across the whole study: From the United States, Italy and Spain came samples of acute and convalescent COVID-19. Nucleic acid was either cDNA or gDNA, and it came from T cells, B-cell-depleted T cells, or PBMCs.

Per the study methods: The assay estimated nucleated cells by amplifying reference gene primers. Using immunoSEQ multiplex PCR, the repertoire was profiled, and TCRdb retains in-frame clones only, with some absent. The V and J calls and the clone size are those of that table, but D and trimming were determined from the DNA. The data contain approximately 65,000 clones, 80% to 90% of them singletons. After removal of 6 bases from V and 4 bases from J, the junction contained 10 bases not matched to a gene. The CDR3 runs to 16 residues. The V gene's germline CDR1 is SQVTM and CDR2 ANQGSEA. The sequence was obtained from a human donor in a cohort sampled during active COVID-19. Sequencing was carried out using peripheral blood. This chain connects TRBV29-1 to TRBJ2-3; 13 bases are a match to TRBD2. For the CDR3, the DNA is TGCAGCGTGAACCAACTAGCGGGAGGGCAGTCAGATACGCAGTATTTT. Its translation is CSVNQLAGGQSDTQYF.